This is a list of T cell receptor beta chains from one sample in a study of blood T cell repertoires in COVID-19. Only in-frame clones appear in the TCRdb table, and some are missing; sequencing was by immunoSEQ multiplex PCR. The data hold about 380,000 clones, with nearly 90% observed a single time. The sample comprised peripheral blood. The receptor source for this set is a man aged 18-30 years with active or convalescent COVID-19. The CDR3 runs from the conserved cysteine through the conserved F or W. A D gene is named only where the DNA matches it firmly.

d_call: -
cdr3_length: 13
v_call: TRBV15
j_call: TRBJ1-6
cdr3_aa: CATSRDFFGTLHF
cdr3_nt: TGTGCCACCAGCAGAGATTTCTTCGGGACCCTCCACTTT

d_call: -
cdr3_length: 15
v_call: TRBV6-2/TRBV6-3
j_call: TRBJ2-1
cdr3_aa: CASTPLAGPYNEQFF
cdr3_nt: TGTGCCAGCACCCCTCTGGCGGGGCCCTACAATGAGCAGTTCTTC

d_call: -
cdr3_length: 10
v_call: TRBV19
j_call: TRBJ1-5
cdr3_aa: CANTGGPQHF
cdr3_nt: TGTGCCAACACCGGAGGGCCCCAGCATTTT

d_call: -
cdr3_length: 14
v_call: TRBV7-8
j_call: TRBJ2-5
cdr3_aa: CASSQGGEQETQYF
cdr3_nt: TGTGCCAGCAGCCAGGGGGGGGAACAAGAGACCCAGTACTTC

d_call: TRBD2
cdr3_length: 18
v_call: TRBV5-3
j_call: TRBJ2-3
cdr3_aa: CARSLALLAGPQADTQYF
cdr3_nt: TGTGCCAGAAGCTTGGCCTTACTAGCGGGCCCTCAGGCAGATACGCAGTATTTT

d_call: TRBD1
cdr3_length: 15
v_call: TRBV28
j_call: TRBJ1-1
cdr3_aa: CASSLRDSLNTEAFF
cdr3_nt: TGTGCCAGCAGTTTAAGGGACAGTTTAAACACTGAAGCTTTCTTT

d_call: -
cdr3_length: 15
v_call: TRBV7-9
j_call: TRBJ2-3
cdr3_aa: CASSRLGDSTDTQYF
cdr3_nt: TGTGCCAGCAGCCGGTTGGGGGACTCCACAGATACGCAGTATTTT

d_call: TRBD2
cdr3_length: 20
v_call: TRBV4-3
j_call: TRBJ2-1
cdr3_aa: CASSQDVGGGAVSSYNEQFF
cdr3_nt: TGCGCCAGCAGCCAAGACGTCGGCGGGGGGGCCGTAAGCTCCTACAATGAGCAGTTCTTC

d_call: TRBD1
cdr3_length: 19
v_call: TRBV28
j_call: TRBJ1-4
cdr3_aa: CASTPRRWTGGETNEKLFF
cdr3_nt: TGTGCCAGCACCCCCCGTCGTTGGACAGGGGGCGAGACTAATGAAAAACTGTTTTTT

d_call: -
cdr3_length: 14
v_call: TRBV30
j_call: TRBJ2-3
cdr3_aa: CAWKAPRELDTQYF
cdr3_nt: TGTGCCTGGAAAGCGCCGCGAGAATTAGATACGCAGTATTTT

d_call: -
cdr3_length: 14
v_call: TRBV7-3
j_call: TRBJ1-2
cdr3_aa: CASSLMGLSTGYTF
cdr3_nt: TGTGCCAGCAGCTTAATGGGGCTCAGTACTGGCTACACCTTC

d_call: TRBD1
cdr3_length: 14
v_call: TRBV4-3
j_call: TRBJ2-7
cdr3_aa: CASSSGTGGYEQYF
cdr3_nt: TGCGCCAGCAGTTCTGGGACAGGGGGTTACGAGCAGTACTTC

d_call: -
cdr3_length: 15
v_call: TRBV6-5
j_call: TRBJ1-6
cdr3_aa: CASSPGSSYNSPLHF
cdr3_nt: TGTGCCAGCAGTCCAGGTAGCTCCTATAATTCACCCCTCCACTTT

d_call: -
cdr3_length: 14
v_call: TRBV5-1
j_call: TRBJ1-6
cdr3_aa: CASSQMTGSSPLHF
cdr3_nt: TGCGCCAGCAGCCAAATGACGGGTTCTTCGCCCCTCCACTTT

d_call: -
cdr3_length: 18
v_call: TRBV5-1
j_call: TRBJ2-2
cdr3_aa: CASSSLGGDTQKAGELFF
cdr3_nt: TGCGCCAGCAGCTCCTTGGGGGGGGACACCCAGAAAGCCGGGGAGCTGTTTTTT

d_call: -
cdr3_length: 13
v_call: TRBV5-8
j_call: TRBJ1-1
cdr3_aa: CASIEGHFTEAFF
cdr3_nt: TGTGCCAGCATCGAAGGACATTTCACTGAAGCTTTCTTT